These T cell receptor beta chains were read from a single sample in a study of T-cell memory formation after mild COVID-19. One entry per CDR3 protein results from TCRdb running MiXCR on the 5' RACE reads. This sample yields 250,000 to 300,000 distinct CDR3 sequences, of which less than 20% are seen a single time; 22% belongs to the top ten. Specimen: PBMCs or a T cell subset sorted from them (not recorded which). The receptors come from a man aged 18 to 30 who had mild COVID-19 (a few samples of this study predate the infection). Cell type and time point are not known. CDR3s include the opening cysteine and the closing phenylalanine or tryptophan. The D gene is left open where the match is weak. Clone size is shown for a subset of rows, as once, few, many or a class of expanded clone.

j_gene | abundance | d_gene | v_gene | CDR3aa | CDR3nt
TRBJ2-1 | NA | TRBD1 | TRBV20-1 | CSATTGGEQFF | TGCAGTGCCACGACAGGGGGTGAGCAGTTCTTC
TRBJ2-4 | NA | NA | TRBV24-1 | CATSDRGAGPKYF | TGTGCCACCAGTGATCGGGGGGCCGGCCCCAAGTACTTC
TRBJ2-5 | NA | TRBD2 | TRBV4-1 | CASSRGTSAETQYF | TGCGCCAGCAGCCGAGGGACTAGTGCCGAGACCCAGTACTTC
TRBJ2-5 | NA | NA | TRBV28 | CASTETGTQETQYF | TGTGCCAGCACAGAGACAGGGACTCAAGAGACCCAGTACTTC
TRBJ2-2 | many | NA | TRBV5-5 | CASSLEWAGELFF | TGTGCCAGCAGCTTAGAATGGGCCGGGGAGCTGTTTTTT
TRBJ2-3 | NA | NA | TRBV27 | CASSLARVADTQYF | TGTGCCAGCAGTTTAGCGAGGGTGGCAGATACGCAGTATTTT
TRBJ1-2 | few | NA | TRBV2 | CASSDRGYGYTF | TGTGCCAGCAGTGATCGGGGCTATGGCTACACCTTC
TRBJ2-1 | medium-sized | TRBD1 | TRBV4-3 | CASSQGTGGYNEQFF | TGCGCCAGCAGCCAAGGGACAGGGGGCTACAATGAGCAGTTCTTC
TRBJ1-2 | NA | NA | TRBV5-1 | CASSLDDRAGYGYTF | TGCGCCAGCAGTTTGGATGACCGGGCCGGCTATGGCTACACCTTC
TRBJ2-5 | NA | NA | TRBV19 | CASSHPGVTQETQYF | TGTGCCAGTAGCCATCCCGGTGTCACCCAAGAGACCCAGTACTTC
TRBJ1-4 | few | NA | TRBV20-1 | CSASTGTTNEKLFF | TGCAGTGCGTCAACAGGAACAACTAATGAAAAACTGTTTTTT
TRBJ1-2 | NA | TRBD1 | TRBV10-3 | CAIRAGQGAGGYTF | TGTGCCATCAGGGCGGGACAGGGGGCTGGTGGCTACACCTTC
TRBJ1-4 | NA | TRBD1 | TRBV7-9 | CASSKSGQGGEKLFF | TGTGCCAGCAGCAAATCGGGACAGGGTGGCGAAAAACTGTTTTTT
TRBJ1-1 | NA | NA | TRBV4-3 | CASSQDHQEQGALGTEAFF | TGCGCCAGCAGCCAAGATCACCAGGAACAGGGAGCGTTGGGGACTGAAGCTTTCTTT
TRBJ1-5 | NA | NA | TRBV20-1 | CSAGGLSNQPQHF | TGCAGTGCCGGGGGGCTTAGCAATCAGCCCCAGCATTTT
TRBJ2-4 | many | TRBD1 | TRBV5-1 | CASSERQGLAKNIQYF | TGCGCCAGCAGCGAGAGACAGGGCTTAGCCAAAAACATTCAGTACTTC
TRBJ2-2 | few | TRBD2 | TRBV12-3/TRBV12-4 | CASRQLAGGTGELFF | TGTGCCAGCAGGCAACTAGCGGGGGGGACCGGGGAGCTGTTTTTT
TRBJ2-7 | few | TRBD1 | TRBV12-3/TRBV12-4 | CASSPGQLKQYF | TGTGCCAGCAGCCCGGGACAGCTAAAGCAGTACTTC
TRBJ2-1 | many | NA | TRBV29-1 | CSAGHRNLYNEQFF | TGCAGCGCTGGACACAGGAATCTCTACAATGAGCAGTTCTTC
TRBJ1-3 | few | NA | TRBV6-5 | CASSQHGVNTIYF | TGTGCCAGCAGTCAACACGGGGTTAACACCATATATTTT
TRBJ2-3 | few | NA | TRBV5-1 | CASRNDAGYTDTQYF | TGCGCCAGCAGAAACGACGCAGGGTACACAGATACGCAGTATTTT
TRBJ1-6 | NA | NA | TRBV7-2 | CASSPPGGFGSPLHF | TGTGCCAGCAGCCCCCCGGGAGGGTTTGGTTCACCCCTCCACTTT
TRBJ2-1 | NA | NA | TRBV29-1 | CSHTVVGNGNEQFF | TGCAGCCATACAGTGGTAGGGAACGGGAATGAGCAGTTCTTC
TRBJ1-1 | NA | NA | TRBV5-6 | CASSGGRRNTEAFF | TGTGCCAGCAGCGGAGGACGGAGGAACACTGAAGCTTTCTTT
TRBJ2-5 | NA | NA | TRBV7-9 | CASSQRQETQYF | TGTGCCAGCAGCCAACGTCAGGAGACCCAGTACTTC
TRBJ2-1 | many | NA | TRBV5-4 | CASSLVGHVNNEQFF | TGTGCCAGCAGCTTGGTGGGCCACGTTAACAATGAGCAGTTCTTC
TRBJ2-7 | NA | TRBD2 | TRBV18 | CASSPISSGGANEQYF | TGTGCCAGCTCACCGATCTCTAGCGGGGGGGCGAACGAGCAGTACTTC
TRBJ2-1 | many | NA | TRBV7-2 | CASLVRERAHQFF | TGTGCCAGCCTAGTCAGGGAGCGGGCCCATCAGTTCTTC
TRBJ1-1 | NA | NA | TRBV4-3 | CASSQVGGVLNTEAFF | TGCGCCAGCAGCCAAGTCGGGGGGGTTCTGAACACTGAAGCTTTCTTT
TRBJ1-6 | many | NA | TRBV4-1 | CASSQELSGVGSPLHF | TGCGCCAGCAGCCAAGAGCTGTCAGGGGTGGGCTCACCCCTCCACTTT